These T cell receptor beta chains were read from a single sample in a study of blood T cell repertoires in COVID-19. This table comes from immunoSEQ multiplex PCR, and its TCRdb copy is limited to in-frame clones, with some not included. The sample records about 190,000 clones, roughly 90% being singletons. The sequencing input was peripheral blood. The receptor set was obtained from a woman between 40 and 50 years old who had recovered from COVID-19. Both conserved end residues are part of each CDR3. The D gene is left open where the match is weak. Size values are once, few and many counts, or a class for expanded clones, and some rows have none.

size: once; J: TRBJ1-2; V: TRBV29-1; D: NA; CDR3: CSVEQQEKGYGYTF; DNA: TGCAGCGTTGAACAACAGGAGAAAGGCTATGGCTACACCTTC
size: NA; J: TRBJ1-2; V: TRBV6-1; D: TRBD1; CDR3: CASSEISGTGLYGYTF; DNA: TGTGCCAGCAGTGAAATTTCGGGGACAGGACTCTATGGCTACACCTTC
size: NA; J: TRBJ1-2; V: TRBV6-5; D: TRBD1; CDR3: CASRRQGEGYGYTF; DNA: TGTGCCAGCAGGCGACAGGGCGAGGGGTATGGCTACACCTTC
size: NA; J: TRBJ2-3; V: TRBV7-3; D: TRBD1; CDR3: CASSPGQGESDTQYF; DNA: TGTGCCAGCAGCCCTGGACAGGGGGAGTCAGATACGCAGTATTTT
size: once; J: TRBJ1-4; V: TRBV5-1; D: NA; CDR3: CASSLAFDGSEKLFF; DNA: TGCGCCAGCAGTTTAGCCTTTGACGGGAGTGAAAAACTGTTTTTT
size: few; J: TRBJ1-5; V: TRBV12-5; D: NA; CDR3: CASGTLEGGSQHF; DNA: TGTGCTAGTGGTACACTGGAGGGTGGGTCCCAGCATTTT
size: NA; J: TRBJ2-7; V: TRBV7-2; D: TRBD1; CDR3: CASSLGQGAYEQYF; DNA: TGTGCCAGCAGCTTGGGACAGGGGGCGTACGAGCAGTACTTC
size: NA; J: TRBJ1-1; V: TRBV27; D: TRBD1; CDR3: CASSTRQGITEAFF; DNA: TGTGCCAGCAGTACGCGACAGGGAATCACTGAAGCTTTCTTT
size: NA; J: TRBJ1-1; V: TRBV20-1; D: NA; CDR3: CSSGREHRAFF; DNA: TGCAGCTCCGGACGGGAACACCGAGCTTTCTTT
size: NA; J: TRBJ1-2; V: TRBV6-5; D: TRBD1; CDR3: CASSLGQGAGGYTF; DNA: TGTGCCAGCAGTTTGGGACAGGGGGCAGGTGGCTACACCTTC
size: NA; J: TRBJ1-2; V: TRBV6-5; D: NA; CDR3: CASSPAGGVYGYTF; DNA: TGTGCCAGCAGCCCGGCTGGCGGAGTCTATGGCTACACCTTC
size: NA; J: TRBJ2-1; V: TRBV19; D: NA; CDR3: CASSIGQYNEQFF; DNA: TGTGCCAGTAGTATAGGACAGTACAATGAGCAGTTCTTC
size: NA; J: TRBJ1-3; V: TRBV2; D: TRBD1; CDR3: CASSFYLNTGQGTSPGNTIYF; DNA: TGTGCCAGCAGTTTCTACCTAAACACGGGACAGGGGACTTCTCCTGGAAACACCATATATTTT
size: NA; J: TRBJ2-2; V: TRBV19; D: NA; CDR3: CASSTYPGSTGELFF; DNA: TGTGCCAGTAGTACCTATCCAGGGTCCACCGGGGAGCTGTTTTTT
size: NA; J: TRBJ1-2; V: TRBV12-3/TRBV12-4; D: NA; CDR3: CASSPRVGYTF; DNA: TGTGCCAGCAGCCCCAGGGTTGGCTACACCTTC
size: NA; J: TRBJ1-5; V: TRBV19; D: TRBD1; CDR3: CASSGQGSNQPQHF; DNA: TGTGCCAGTTCGGGACAGGGGAGCAATCAGCCCCAGCATTTT
size: NA; J: TRBJ2-7; V: TRBV28; D: NA; CDR3: CASTGAGTTYEQYF; DNA: TGTGCCAGCACTGGGGCGGGAACGACCTACGAGCAGTACTTC
size: NA; J: TRBJ2-7; V: TRBV5-8; D: TRBD1; CDR3: CASKRTGLYEQYF; DNA: TGTGCCAGCAAGAGGACAGGGCTCTACGAGCAGTACTTC
size: once; J: TRBJ1-2; V: TRBV19; D: NA; CDR3: CASSGGEYYGYTF; DNA: TGTGCCAGTAGTGGGGGGGAGTACTATGGCTACACCTTC
size: NA; J: TRBJ2-1; V: TRBV12-3/TRBV12-4; D: TRBD1; CDR3: CASGDSSYNEQFF; DNA: TGTGCCAGCGGGGACAGCTCCTACAATGAGCAGTTCTTC
size: NA; J: TRBJ2-7; V: TRBV29-1; D: NA; CDR3: CSASDTSSSYEQYF; DNA: TGCAGCGCCTCGGACACTTCAAGCTCCTACGAGCAGTACTTC
size: NA; J: TRBJ1-2; V: TRBV5-1; D: TRBD1; CDR3: CASSLGTASNYGYTF; DNA: TGCGCCAGCAGCCTAGGGACAGCTTCAAACTATGGCTACACCTTC
size: NA; J: TRBJ2-3; V: TRBV4-3; D: TRBD1; CDR3: CASSHALPGQVTDTQYF; DNA: TGCGCCAGCAGCCACGCACTTCCGGGACAGGTAACAGATACGCAGTATTTT
size: once; J: TRBJ2-1; V: TRBV6-2/TRBV6-3; D: TRBD2; CDR3: CASSYESGRALNEQFF; DNA: TGTGCCAGCAGTTACGAAAGCGGGAGGGCCCTAAATGAGCAGTTCTTC
size: NA; J: TRBJ2-1; V: TRBV7-2; D: TRBD2; CDR3: CASSQGLADYNEQFF; DNA: TGTGCCAGCAGCCAGGGACTAGCTGACTACAATGAGCAGTTCTTC